This TCR beta chain was captured by sequencing in a study of CD4 T cells in relation to SARS-CoV-2 and coronaviruses. Measured with immunoSEQ multiplex PCR; TCRdb has only the in-frame clones, and not every one. The sample contains some 29,000 clones, roughly 76% of which appear only once. Germline V CDR1 and CDR2: MGHRA, YSYEKL. With 4 bases removed from V and 1 base from J, the gap between germline ends came to 17 bases. The CDR3 is 17 amino acids. Before the COVID-19 pandemic, during about 2011-2019, CD4+ T cells were taken from unexposed donors. Isolation of CD4+ T cells took place after approximately 10 days in culture. Only a few counts were recorded for this clone. Its antigen is currently unknown.

The sequence came from a human donor in good health. The sample consisted of CD4+ T cells from PBMCs, cultured in vitro. J is TRBJ1-3 and V is TRBV4-1; D uncertain. CDR3 nucleotides: TGCGCCAGCAGCCGCGGTGGACTGGTTTTATCTGGAAACACCATATATTTT. Its protein product is CASSRGGLVLSGNTIYF.